The clone carrying this TCR beta chain was seen only a few times. The data were obtained in a study of blood T cells in healthy people across ages. This CDR3 has 13 residues. The V gene lost 6 bases and the J gene lost 3 bases, with 15 bases spanning the gap. The germline V gene encodes CDR1 DFQATT and CDR2 SNEGSKA (reference sequence). A second about 7 to 12 cycle PCR used barcoded and J-beta primers. TCRdb ran MiXCR on the 5' RACE reads and lists one entry per CDR3 protein. The table lists about 680,000 distinct CDR3 sequences, more than 40% of them singletons, with 30% to 35% in the top ten. Material for sequencing was blood. This chain uses TRBV20-1 with TRBJ2-7; possible D gene TRBD1, 6 bases. The TCR originated in a woman aged 60 to 75 in good health. The CDR3 spells CSATGQSRYEQYF. The DNA for the CDR3 is TGCAGTGCCACCGGACAGTCCCGCTACGAGCAGTACTTC.